The next 18 T cell receptor beta chains were all read from a single sample in a study of blood T cells in healthy people across ages. The authors ran a second PCR of about 7 to 11 cycles using a sample-barcoded 5' primer and a J-beta primer mix. TCRdb independently ran MiXCR on the 5' RACE reads; one entry per CDR3 protein. The sample lists about 760,000 distinct CDR3 sequences; approximately 25% were seen once. The sample also formed part of further work on T cells of mothers and their children.

The sequencing input was blood. The receptors stem from a boy between 10 and 17 years old in good health.

The J gene is TRBJ2-1, the V gene TRBV11-2; 7 bases align to TRBD2. Germline V gene data show CDR1 as SGHAT and CDR2 as FQNNGV. Trimming removed 2 bases from V and 9 bases from J; junction bases left unmatched: 7. This CDR3 has 14 amino acids. The CDR3 coding sequence is TGTGCCAGCAGCTTAAAGGGACTAAGGGGTGAGCAGTTCTTC. It yields the protein CASSLKGLRGEQFF. Complete variable domain (other parts from reference TRBV11-2 and TRBJ2-1): EAGVAQSPRYKIIEKRQSVAFWCNPISGHATLYWYQQILGQGPKLLIQFQNNGVVDDSQLPKDRFSAERLKGVDSTLKIQPAKLEDSAVYLCASSLKGLRGEQFFGPGTRLTVL.

The chain employs TRBV6-1 and TRBJ1-5; D is unresolved. The germline V gene encodes CDR1 MNHNS and CDR2 SASEGT. The CDR3 sequence is 14 residues long. V dropped 5 bases and J dropped 1 base, with 9 bases sitting between them. The DNA of the CDR3 is TGTGCCAGCAGTCTCATACTAAGCAATCAGCCCCAGCATTTT. Protein product: CASSLILSNQPQHF.

This clonotype showed up just a few times. V usage is TRBV27 and J usage is TRBJ2-1, with D possibly being TRBD1 (6 bases). CDR3 length equals 14 residues. V was cut by 6 bases and J by 3 bases, with 12 bases left in between. Germline V lookup: CDR1 MNHEY, CDR2 SMNVEV (reference sequence). Written as DNA, the CDR3 is TGTGCCAGCAGCCAGACAGGCTACTACAATGAGCAGTTCTTC. Its protein product is CASSQTGYYNEQFF.

The rearrangement joins TRBV7-2 to TRBJ2-7, with D unresolved. V lost 2 bases to trimming and J lost 0 bases, with 14 bases between them. Germline lookup yields CDR1 SGHTA and CDR2 FQGNSA. The CDR3 extends over 16 amino acids. The CDR3: CASSLFHSPYSYEQYF. Here the CDR3 DNA reads TGTGCCAGCAGCTTATTTCACTCCCCTTACTCCTACGAGCAGTACTTC. The full variable domain, with the rest looked up from reference TRBV7-2 and TRBJ2-7, is GAGVSQSPSNKVTEKGKDVELRCDPISGHTALYWYRQSLGQGLEFLIYFQGNSAPDKSGLPSDRFSAERTGGSVSTLTIQRTQQEDSAVYLCASSLFHSPYSYEQYFGPGTRLTVT.

The chain is built from TRBV20-1 and TRBJ2-1; D assignment may be TRBD1 or TRBD2 (6 bases each). Trimming removed 2 bases at V and 7 bases at J, with 12 bases between. This CDR3 is 13 amino acids long. From germline, CDR1 is DFQATT and CDR2 SNEGSKA (reference sequence). CDR3 bases: TGCAGTGCTAGATGGGGGGCTTTGAATGAGCAGTTCTTC. This sequence encodes CSARWGALNEQFF.

The chain combines TRBV4-1 with TRBJ2-1, with D unclear. The CDR3 extends over 14 amino acids. CDR1 is MGHRA and CDR2 is YSYEKL in the germline V gene. The V end was cut by 5 bases, the J end by 0 bases, with 8 bases between. In DNA form, the CDR3 reads TGCGCCAGCAGCGGAACGGGCTCCTACAATGAGCAGTTCTTC. Amino acids: CASSGTGSYNEQFF.

The chain is built from TRBV29-1 and TRBJ2-1; D ambiguous. CDR3 length equals 15 residues. V was pared by 6 bases and J by 4 bases, with 19 bases between. The V gene's germline CDR1 is SQVTM and CDR2 ANQGSEA. CDR3 DNA: TGCAGCGTCCTAAGCTCCCAAACATCGTACAATGAGCAGTTCTTC. Protein product: CSVLSSQTSYNEQFF.

The chain employs TRBV9 and TRBJ2-3; TRBD2 matches 9 bases. V was pared by 3 bases and J by 4 bases, with 6 bases of the junction left unmatched. The CDR3 is 15 amino acids. CDR1 and CDR2 (germline): SGDLS, YYNGEE. The CDR3 DNA reads TGTGCCAGCAGCGATAGCGGGAGTCGCGCAGATACGCAGTATTTT. Protein: CASSDSGSRADTQYF.

There are a few counts of this clonotype. The rearrangement links TRBV4-1 to TRBJ2-4; TRBD2 matches at 12 bases. There are 18 residues in the CDR3. In germline, CDR1 is MGHRA, CDR2 YSYEKL. V lost 1 base and J lost 3; bases outside the gene matches: 7. The CDR3 spells CASSQGSSGRAGKNIQYF. The CDR3 nucleotides are TGCGCCAGCAGCCAAGGATCTAGCGGGAGGGCCGGCAAAAACATTCAGTACTTC.

This chain connects TRBV7-3 to TRBJ1-1; D is uncertain. This CDR3 region has 15 residues. Germline V lookup: CDR1 SGHTA, CDR2 FQGTGA. V was cut by 1 base and J by 5 bases, with 14 bases left in between. This chain's CDR3 is CASSLNTFGDTEAFF. The CDR3 nucleotides read TGTGCCAGCAGCTTAAATACTTTTGGGGATACTGAAGCTTTCTTT.

The J gene is TRBJ1-5, the V gene TRBV9, with D possibly TRBD1 on 6 matching bases. From germline, CDR1 is SGDLS and CDR2 YYNGEE. The CDR3 length is 13 residues. V was cut by 4 bases and J by 3 bases, with 8 bases left in between. CDR3 loop: CASSRTANQPQHF. CDR3 DNA sequence: TGTGCCAGCAGCCGGACAGCCAATCAGCCCCAGCATTTT.

This clonotype was counted between two and nine times. CDR3 residues: CASSQLGHEQFF. CDR3 bases: TGCGCCAGCAGCCAACTCGGCCATGAGCAGTTCTTC. This chain uses TRBV4-1 with TRBJ2-1, with no clear D. Trimming shortened V by 2 bases and J by 8 bases, and 7 bases separated the two germline ends. The CDR3 totals 12 residues. Per the germline V gene, CDR1 is MGHRA and CDR2 is YSYEKL.

CDR3 region: CASSVGGDVGTYEQYF. The CDR3 coding sequence is TGTGCCAGCAGCGTAGGGGGGGATGTGGGGACCTACGAGCAGTACTTC. The chain combines TRBV9 with TRBJ2-7; the D gene is possibly TRBD2 (6 bases). CDR1 SGDLS and CDR2 YYNGEE come from the germline V gene. This CDR3 spans 16 amino acids. Trimming took 0 bases from V and 2 from J, leaving 15 bases between them.

This clonotype was seen only a few times. The CDR3 DNA sequence: TGCAGTGCTAGCCCCGGGCGGATGAGCTCCTACGAGCAGTACTTC. Translation gives CSASPGRMSSYEQYF. The rearrangement links TRBV20-1 to TRBJ2-5; D remains ambiguous. TRBJ2-7 matches the DNA end more closely, so the J call is doubtful. The germline gives CDR1 DFQATT, CDR2 SNEGSKA (reference sequence). This CDR3 spans 15 amino acids.

This clonotype occurred a few times. The genes are TRBV6-2 or TRBV6-3 and TRBJ2-5, with TRBD1 matching over 7 bases. The CDR3 consists of 15 residues. Germline CDR1 is MNHEY and CDR2 is SVGEGT. V was pared by 1 base and J by 7 bases, with 9 bases of the junction left unmatched. CDR3 region: CASSYLRQGPGTQYF. The CDR3 bases are TGTGCCAGCAGTTACTTAAGACAGGGTCCTGGGACCCAGTACTTC.

This clonotype was detected only a few times. This chain joins TRBV7-6 and TRBJ2-2; 7 bases agree with TRBD1. Trimming at V came to 5 bases and at J to 3 bases, leaving 9 bases not matched to a gene. Germline CDR1 SGHVS, CDR2 FNYEAQ. The CDR3 consists of 16 residues. The CDR3 reads CASSPRQGADTGELFF. The CDR3 DNA reads TGTGCCAGCAGCCCGAGACAGGGAGCAGACACCGGGGAGCTGTTTTTT.

The V gene is TRBV21-1, the J gene TRBJ2-1; the table's D call, TRBD2, was not checked against the DNA. TRBV21-1 is marked as a pseudogene. The CDR3 sequence is 15 residues long. The CDR3 is CASSATVGLDNEQFF. CDR3 DNA sequence: TGTGCCAGCAGCGCTACGGTAGGGTTGGACAATGAGCAGTTCTTC.

CDR3 sequence: CASTPRREEDTQYF. In DNA, the CDR3 is TGTGCCAGCACCCCTCGGAGGGAGGAAGATACGCAGTATTTT. The chain joins TRBV21-1 to TRBJ2-3; TRBD2 is the table's D call and was not checked against the DNA. TRBV21-1 is marked as a pseudogene. CDR3 length: 14 amino acids.